These 29 T cell receptor beta chains came from one sample sequenced in a study of control samples from healthy donors and cancer patients. Measured with immunoSEQ multiplex PCR; TCRdb has only the in-frame clones, and not every one. The sample yields some 210,000 clones, about 91% seen once. Sequencing was done on a sample of blood. These receptors were taken from a man aged 25-45 years in good health.

J is TRBJ2-1 and V is TRBV7-9, with TRBD2 matching over 10 bases. V trimming: 4 bases; J trimming: 4 bases; junction bases outside the gene matches: 7. The CDR3 sequence is 16 residues long. Germline loops: CDR1 SEHNR, CDR2 FQNEAQ (reference sequence). In DNA form, the CDR3 reads TGTGCCAGCAGCTACCATAGCGGGGGGCCGTACAATGAGCAGTTCTTC. This sequence encodes CASSYHSGGPYNEQFF.

The rearrangement joins TRBV6-5 to TRBJ2-7, with 7 nucleotides matching TRBD1. Losses at the gene ends were 6 bases for V and 2 bases for J; bases not matched to a gene: 10. In germline, CDR1 is MNHEY, CDR2 SVGAGI. This CDR3 contains 15 residues. The CDR3 loop is CASRNRRQGPYEQYF. The CDR3 bases are TGTGCCAGCAGAAACCGCCGACAGGGCCCCTACGAGCAGTACTTC.

V and J are TRBV3-1 (or the pseudogene TRBV3-2) and TRBJ1-1; D might be TRBD1 (6 bases). Germline V gives CDR1 LGHDT, CDR2 YNNKEL (reference sequence). Trimming took 0 bases from V and 0 from J, leaving 11 bases between them. There are 16 residues in the CDR3. The CDR3 region is CASSQDAGGLNTEAFF. The CDR3 DNA follows: TGTGCCAGCAGCCAAGATGCGGGGGGGCTGAACACTGAAGCTTTCTTT.

The chain carries TRBV4-1 and TRBJ2-2, with D uncertain. Germline lookup yields CDR1 MGHRA and CDR2 YSYEKL. V dropped 2 bases and J dropped 3 bases, with 13 bases sitting between them. CDR3 size: 16 residues. CDR3 sequence reads: CASSQKGFPDTGELFF. CDR3 bases: TGCGCCAGCAGCCAAAAGGGTTTCCCGGACACCGGGGAGCTGTTTTTT.

The CDR3 nucleotides read TGTGCCAGCAGCCAAGATTTGGCCCCCGATCAGCCCCAGCATTTT. Translated, it gives CASSQDLAPDQPQHF. The chain joins TRBV4-2 to TRBJ1-5; D call uncertain. Looked up from germline, CDR1 is LGHNA and CDR2 is YNFKEQ. CDR3 length equals 15 residues. The germline V and J ends were trimmed by 0 bases and 5 bases, with 11 bases remaining between them.

The sample holds one count of this clone. The chain couples TRBV15 to TRBJ1-1; D may be TRBD1 (6 bases). Germline CDR1 is LNHNV and CDR2 is YYDKDF (reference sequence). The CDR3 is 14 residues long. V was clipped by 4 bases and J by 4 bases, with 13 bases between them. In nucleotides, the CDR3 is TGTGCCACCAGCACCAGGGGAGGGGTCACTGAAGCTTTCTTT. Protein product: CATSTRGGVTEAFF.

V is TRBV7-2 and J is TRBJ2-3; D gene ambiguous. The V end lost 5 bases, the J end lost 2 bases, and 8 bases lay between the germline ends. The CDR3 consists of 13 residues. Germline CDR1 SGHTA, CDR2 FQGNSA. The CDR3 sequence is CASSPANTDTQYF. The CDR3 DNA follows: TGTGCCAGCAGCCCCGCGAACACAGATACGCAGTATTTT.

This clone showed up just a few times. The chain links TRBV27 to TRBJ1-5; D ambiguous. This CDR3 has 13 amino acids. V lost 2 bases to trimming and J lost 6 bases, with 8 bases between them. Per germline, CDR1 MNHEY and CDR2 SMNVEV (reference sequence). The CDR3 DNA is TGTGCCAGCAGTTTACGGTCTAGTCAGCCCCAGCATTTT. Encoded protein: CASSLRSSQPQHF.

This chain links TRBV29-1 with TRBJ2-2; 9 bases fit TRBD1. J lost 4 bases, V lost 7 bases, and 7 bases had no gene match. This CDR3 has 14 residues. CDR1 and CDR2 from the germline V gene are SQVTM and ANQGSEA. The CDR3 bases are TGCAGCGCGAGGGGACAGGGTACCACCGGGGAGCTGTTTTTT. It codes for CSARGQGTTGELFF.

The V gene is TRBV7-3, the J gene TRBJ2-3; D call uncertain. The CDR3 has 16 amino acids. Germline assignment: CDR1 SGHTA and CDR2 FQGTGA. V gave up 5 bases and J gave up 0 bases, with 15 bases separating them. Here the CDR3 DNA reads TGTGCCAGCAGCCCGATCACCGTAATTAGCACAGATACGCAGTATTTT. It yields the protein CASSPITVISTDTQYF.

This clone has only a few counts. V and J are TRBV5-6 and TRBJ1-3; D might be TRBD1 (5 bases). The CDR3 is made up of 15 amino acids. Looked up from germline, CDR1 is SGHDT and CDR2 is YYEEEE. Trimming removed 4 bases from V and 4 bases from J, with 15 bases in between. The CDR3 spells CASSPRADLGNTIYF. CDR3 sequence (DNA): TGTGCCAGCAGCCCCAGGGCCGACTTGGGAAACACCATATATTTT.

The chain joins TRBV3-1 (or the pseudogene TRBV3-2) to TRBJ2-7; D ambiguous. This CDR3 region has 15 residues. V gave up 6 bases and J gave up 0 bases, with 15 bases separating them. Germline loops: CDR1 LGHDT, CDR2 YNNKEL (reference sequence). CDR3 sequence (DNA): TGTGCCAGCAGTCTCGGACCTACACTCTCCTACGAGCAGTACTTC. It specifies CASSLGPTLSYEQYF.

The chain carries TRBV7-8 and TRBJ1-4; perhaps TRBD1 as D (5 bases). CDR3 length: 15 amino acids. The V gene's germline CDR1 is SGHVS and CDR2 FQNEAQ. Trimming took off 1 base at V and 5 bases at J, with 11 bases between the two ends. CDR3 amino acids: CASSLGGGSNEKLFF. CDR3 coding DNA: TGTGCCAGCAGCTTAGGGGGGGGATCCAATGAAAAACTGTTTTTT.

The chain links TRBV21-1 to TRBJ2-2; no DNA check was done on the table's D call, TRBD2. TRBV21-1 is deemed a pseudogene. The CDR3 totals 19 residues. The CDR3 sequence: CASSKARLAGGANTGELFF. The CDR3 coding sequence is TGTGCCAGCAGCAAAGCGCGGCTAGCGGGGGGGGCGAACACCGGGGAGCTGTTTTTT.

The CDR3 nucleotides are TGTGCCAGCAGTTACAGGCAGGGAATGAACACTGAAGCTTTCTTT. This translates into CASSYRQGMNTEAFF. This chain uses TRBV6-5 with TRBJ1-1; maybe TRBD1 (5 bases). The CDR3 is 15 amino acids. V dropped 2 bases and J dropped 0 bases, with 10 bases sitting between them. Germline CDR1 MNHEY, CDR2 SVGAGI.

This clone was seen a few times. The J gene is TRBJ1-2, the V gene TRBV4-1; perhaps TRBD1 as D (6 bases). V was clipped by 5 bases and J by 3 bases, with 34 bases between them. The CDR3 is 21 residues long. CDR1 MGHRA and CDR2 YSYEKL come from the germline V gene. DNA for the CDR3: TGCGCCAGCAGCGCGTTCACCGGCTGGGACACCCATAGAAGGATGGACTATGGCTACACCTTC. Its protein product is CASSAFTGWDTHRRMDYGYTF.

DNA for the CDR3: TGTGCCAGCAGTGAAGTCGAGGGGGCGAGCGGCTACACCTTC. Its translation is CASSEVEGASGYTF. V usage is TRBV6-1 and J usage is TRBJ1-2; 7 bases align to TRBD1. This CDR3 is built from 14 residues. Germline CDR1 and CDR2: MNHNS and SASEGT. Losses at the gene ends were 1 base for V and 8 bases for J; bases not matched to a gene: 7.

This rearrangement joins TRBV10-2 to TRBJ2-4; D is perhaps TRBD2 (5 bases). The CDR3 spans 15 residues. Germline assignment: CDR1 WSHSY and CDR2 SAAADI. V was pared by 4 bases and J by 7 bases, with 17 bases between. The CDR3 DNA sequence: TGCGCCAGCAGTGCCTCCCCCGGAGGATGGAACATTCAGTACTTC. Its translation is CASSASPGGWNIQYF.

This clone was recorded once. The chain links TRBV5-6 to TRBJ1-2, with D tentatively TRBD1 (6 bases). The CDR3 has 13 residues. V lost 2 bases, J lost 8 bases, and 13 bases lay in between. Germline CDR1 SGHDT, CDR2 YYEEEE. The CDR3 DNA reads as TGTGCCAGCAGCTTTGCAGGGGCGCGCGGCTACACCTTC. It is translated as CASSFAGARGYTF.

This chain uses TRBV2 with TRBJ1-2, with D perhaps matching TRBD1 (6 bases). Germline V lookup: CDR1 SNHLY, CDR2 FYNNEI. Trimming removed 5 bases at V and 8 bases at J, with 18 bases between. This CDR3 region has 14 residues. CDR3 nucleotides: TGTGCCAGCAGTCTGCAGGGGCCGGCCGGCGGCTACACCTTC. This codes for CASSLQGPAGGYTF.

V is TRBV5-1 and J is TRBJ2-7; D not certain. V lost 6 bases and J lost 1, with 11 bases in between. The CDR3 is made up of 13 amino acids. From germline, CDR1 is SGHRS and CDR2 YFSETQ. The CDR3 region is CASNHGSSYEQYF. The CDR3 bases are TGCGCCAGCAACCACGGGTCTTCCTACGAGCAGTACTTC.

The chain employs TRBV19 and TRBJ1-3; D is uncertain. V was trimmed by 5 bases and J by 9 bases, leaving 8 bases between them. The CDR3 sequence is 11 residues long. Germline-derived CDR1 and CDR2 are LNHDA and SQIVND (reference sequence). The CDR3 sequence is CASSVTGTIYF. The DNA for the CDR3 is TGTGCCAGTAGTGTGACTGGCACCATATATTTT.

This chain uses TRBV2 with TRBJ1-2; tentative D call: TRBD1 (6 bases). Looked up from germline, CDR1 is SNHLY and CDR2 is FYNNEI. Trimming took 3 bases from V and 8 from J, leaving 13 bases between them. The CDR3 sequence is 13 residues long. CDR3 DNA: TGTGCCAGCAGTGATCGTTGGGACAACGGCTACACCTTC. It yields the protein CASSDRWDNGYTF.

This clone occurred a few times. The chain links TRBV7-9 to TRBJ1-3, with D hard to call. V lost 4 bases and J 2 bases, leaving 12 bases between the germline ends. Germline CDR1 SEHNR, CDR2 FQNEAQ (reference sequence). The length of the CDR3 is 15 residues. The CDR3 DNA reads as TGTGCCAGCAGCTCAAAGGGCCCAACTGGAAACACCATATATTTT. Protein: CASSSKGPTGNTIYF.

The chain couples TRBV30 to TRBJ1-2; D remains unclear. Trimming shortened V by 0 bases and J by 8 bases, and 10 bases separated the two germline ends. CDR1 and CDR2 from the germline V gene are GTSNPN and SVGIG (reference sequence). The CDR3 spans 12 residues. CDR3 sequence reads: CAWSVGSRGYTF. The CDR3 nucleotides are TGTGCCTGGAGTGTTGGGTCACGGGGCTACACCTTC.

V is TRBV24-1 and J is TRBJ1-2; TRBD1 matches 7 bases. CDR1 KGHDR and CDR2 SFDVKD come from the germline V gene. The CDR3 spans 14 residues. V was clipped by 3 bases and J by 4 bases; unmatched bases: 4. The CDR3 coding sequence is TGTGCCACCAGTGATATGGGACAGAGCTATGGCTACACCTTC. Protein sequence: CATSDMGQSYGYTF.

The chain links TRBV11-1 to TRBJ1-6; 7 bases line up with TRBD1. Germline V lookup: CDR1 SGHAT, CDR2 FQDESV (reference sequence). This CDR3 is built from 16 residues. V shed 6 bases and J 7 bases; nucleotides not matched to a gene: 12. The CDR3 region is CASRPSTGTVNSPLHF. CDR3 DNA: TGTGCCAGCAGACCCAGTACCGGGACAGTGAATTCACCCCTCCACTTT.

The V call is TRBV6-5, the J call TRBJ2-3; no firm D call. Trimming pared 0 bases from V and 5 bases from J, leaving 6 bases between. This CDR3 is 13 amino acids long. CDR1 and CDR2 (germline): MNHEY, SVGAGI. CDR3 bases: TGTGCCAGCAGTTACTCGACGGAAGATACGCAGTATTTT. Protein product: CASSYSTEDTQYF.

The chain recombines TRBV7-9 with TRBJ2-7; TRBD2 might be the D (6 bases). V was pared by 4 bases and J by 2 bases, with 9 bases between. CDR1 SEHNR and CDR2 FQNEAQ come from the germline V gene (reference sequence). The CDR3 is made up of 13 amino acids. The CDR3: CASSSGTPYEQYF. The CDR3 nucleotides read TGTGCCAGCAGCTCCGGGACTCCCTACGAGCAGTACTTC.